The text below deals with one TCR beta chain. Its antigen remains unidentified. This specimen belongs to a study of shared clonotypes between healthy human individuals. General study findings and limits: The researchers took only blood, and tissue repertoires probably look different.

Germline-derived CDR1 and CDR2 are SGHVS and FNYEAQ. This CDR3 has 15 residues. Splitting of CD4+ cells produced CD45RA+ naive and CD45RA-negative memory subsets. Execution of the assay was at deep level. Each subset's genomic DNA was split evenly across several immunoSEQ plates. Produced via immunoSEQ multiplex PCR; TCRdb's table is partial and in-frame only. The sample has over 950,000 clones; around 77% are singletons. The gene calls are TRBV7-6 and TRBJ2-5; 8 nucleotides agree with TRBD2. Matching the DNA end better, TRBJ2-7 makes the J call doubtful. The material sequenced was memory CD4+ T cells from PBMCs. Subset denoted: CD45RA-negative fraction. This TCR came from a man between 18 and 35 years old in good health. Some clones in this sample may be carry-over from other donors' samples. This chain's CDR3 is CASSLGGAGAYEQYF. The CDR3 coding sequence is TGTGCCAGCAGCTTAGGTGGAGCGGGAGCCTACGAGCAGTACTTC.